This record concerns one T cell receptor (beta chain) sequence. This study enrolled people aged roughly 18 to 100 from around 26 US geographic areas. Cohort placement rested on clinical history that participants reported themselves. Original analysis: Nucleated cell number was recorded as an estimate derived from reference gene primer amplification. Libraries were prepared by immunoSEQ multiplex PCR; TCRdb keeps only in-frame clonotypes and omits some of them. The V and J calls and the clone size are those of that table, but D and trimming were determined from the DNA. The sample comprises about 270,000 clones, 80% to 90% of which are singletons, and over 4% rests with the top ten. The CDR3 sequence is 13 residues long. Deletions cut 1 base from V and 6 bases from J, with 8 bases between. The germline V gene has CDR1 SGHTA and CDR2 FQGNSA. These data come from a study of blood T cell repertoires in COVID-19.

Sequencing used PBMCs or T cells enriched from blood (not recorded which). The rearrangement uses TRBV7-2 and TRBJ2-3, with D unresolved. The clonotype originates from a woman aged 25-40 years with acute COVID-19. Here the CDR3 reads CASSLVNGDTQYF. Here the CDR3 DNA reads TGTGCCAGCAGCTTAGTAAACGGGGATACGCAGTATTTT.